This TCR beta chain was documented in a study of blood T cells in healthy people across ages. Study findings and constraints: Possibly confounding the expanded clonotype changes was the fact that donor CMV status was unknown. When set beside aged donors, long-lived donors presented more naive CD4+ cells and higher diversity.

The V gene's germline CDR1 is MNHEY and CDR2 SVGEGT. Losses at the gene ends were 4 bases for V and 3 bases for J; bases not matched to a gene: 6. The CDR3 runs 15 residues. PCR was performed a second time for about 7 to 12 cycles using a sample-barcoded 5' primer and a J-beta primer mix. The template-switch adaptor, which had 12 random nucleotides, put a tag on each cDNA molecule. Via MiXCR, TCRdb re-called the 5' RACE reads, giving one row per CDR3 protein. The sample lists about 1.4 million distinct CDR3 sequences; roughly 64% were seen once. About this clonotype itself: Its specificity is not known.

This TCR came from a man between 18 and 35 years old in good health. Material for sequencing was blood. The chain couples TRBV6-2 or TRBV6-3 to TRBJ1-1, with 9 bases aligning to TRBD1. DNA for the CDR3: TGTGCCAGCAGTTTGGGCCGGGACAGGGACACTGAAGCTTTCTTT. As protein: CASSLGRDRDTEAFF.